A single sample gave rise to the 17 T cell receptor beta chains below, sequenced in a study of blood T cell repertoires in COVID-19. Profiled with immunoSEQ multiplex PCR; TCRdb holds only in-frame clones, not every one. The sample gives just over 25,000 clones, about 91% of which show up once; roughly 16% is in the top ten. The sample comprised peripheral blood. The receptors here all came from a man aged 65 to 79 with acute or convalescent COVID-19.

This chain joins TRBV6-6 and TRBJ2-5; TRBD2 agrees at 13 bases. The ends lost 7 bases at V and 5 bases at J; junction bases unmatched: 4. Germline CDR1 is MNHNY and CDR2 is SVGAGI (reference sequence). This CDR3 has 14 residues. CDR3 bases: TGTGCCAGCAAAGGACTAGCGGGAGTGGAGACCCAGTACTTC. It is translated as CASKGLAGVETQYF.

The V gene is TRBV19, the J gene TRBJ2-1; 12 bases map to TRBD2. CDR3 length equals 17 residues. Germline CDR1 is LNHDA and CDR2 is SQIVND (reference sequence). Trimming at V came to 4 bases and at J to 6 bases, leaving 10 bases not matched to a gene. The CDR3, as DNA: TGTGCCAGTAGTAGGGCTAGCGGGAGGGTGGAGAGCAATGAGCAGTTCTTC. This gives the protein CASSRASGRVESNEQFF.

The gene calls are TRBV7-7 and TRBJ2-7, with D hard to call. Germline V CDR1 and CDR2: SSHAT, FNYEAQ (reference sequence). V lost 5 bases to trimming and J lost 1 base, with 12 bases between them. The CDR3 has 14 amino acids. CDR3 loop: CASSQSPGSYEQYF. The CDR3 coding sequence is TGTGCCAGCAGCCAATCGCCCGGGTCCTACGAGCAGTACTTC.

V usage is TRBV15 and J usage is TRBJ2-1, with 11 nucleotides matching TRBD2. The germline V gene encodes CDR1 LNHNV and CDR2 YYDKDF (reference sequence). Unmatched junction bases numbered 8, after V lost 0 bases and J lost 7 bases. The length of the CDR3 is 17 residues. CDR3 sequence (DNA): TGTGCCACCAGCAGAGATGTGGGACTAGCGGAGAGGAATGAGCAGTTCTTC. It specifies CATSRDVGLAERNEQFF.

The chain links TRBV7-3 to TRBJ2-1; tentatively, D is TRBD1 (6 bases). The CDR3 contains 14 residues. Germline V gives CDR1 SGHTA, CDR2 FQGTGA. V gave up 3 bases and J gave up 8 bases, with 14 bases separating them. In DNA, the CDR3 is TGTGCCAGCAGCTTCTCCGGTACAGGGCATGAGCAGTTCTTC. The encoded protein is CASSFSGTGHEQFF. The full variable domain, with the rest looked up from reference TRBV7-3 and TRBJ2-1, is GAGVSQTPSNKVTEKGKYVELRCDPISGHTALYWYRQSLGQGPEFLIYFQGTGAADDSGLPNDRFFAVRPEGSVSTLKIQRTERGDSAVYLCASSFSGTGHEQFFGPGTRLTVL.

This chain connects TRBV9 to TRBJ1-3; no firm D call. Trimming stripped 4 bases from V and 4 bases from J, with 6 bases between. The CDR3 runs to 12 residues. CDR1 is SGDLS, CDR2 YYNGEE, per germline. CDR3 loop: CASSPRGNTIYF. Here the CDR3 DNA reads TGTGCCAGCAGCCCCCGGGGAAACACCATATATTTT. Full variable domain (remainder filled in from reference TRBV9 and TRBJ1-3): DSGVTQTPKHLITATGQRVTLRCSPRSGDLSVYWYQQSLDQGLQFLIQYYNGEERAKGNILERFSAQQFPDLHSELNLSSLELGDSALYFCASSPRGNTIYFGEGSWLTVV.

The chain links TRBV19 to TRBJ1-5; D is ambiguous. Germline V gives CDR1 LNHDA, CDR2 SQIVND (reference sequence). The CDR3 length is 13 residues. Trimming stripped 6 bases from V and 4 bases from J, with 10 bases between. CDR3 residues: CASSPRENQPQHF. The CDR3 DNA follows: TGTGCCAGTAGCCCCCGGGAGAATCAGCCCCAGCATTTT.

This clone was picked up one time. Here the CDR3 DNA reads TGTGCCAGTAGTACGAGCGGGGGATTGGGGGAGCAGTACTTC. Encoded protein: CASSTSGGLGEQYF. The J gene is TRBJ2-7, the V gene TRBV19, with TRBD2 matching over 8 bases. The V gene's germline CDR1 is LNHDA and CDR2 SQIVND (reference sequence). The CDR3 totals 14 residues. V shed 4 bases and J 7 bases; nucleotides not matched to a gene: 9.

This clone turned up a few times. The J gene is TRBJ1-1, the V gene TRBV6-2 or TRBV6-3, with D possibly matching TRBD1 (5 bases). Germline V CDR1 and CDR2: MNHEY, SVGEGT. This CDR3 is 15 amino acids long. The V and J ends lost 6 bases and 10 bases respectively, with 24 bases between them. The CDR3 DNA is TGTGCCAGCAGCCTCCTTCGGACGTATGAAGGGGTAGCTTTCTTT. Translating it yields CASSLLRTYEGVAFF.

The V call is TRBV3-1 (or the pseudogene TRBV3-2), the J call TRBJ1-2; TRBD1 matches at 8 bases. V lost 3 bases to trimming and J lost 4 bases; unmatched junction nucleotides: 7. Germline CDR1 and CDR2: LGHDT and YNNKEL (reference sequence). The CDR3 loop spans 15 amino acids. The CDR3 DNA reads TGTGCCAGCAGCCATCCCGGGGACAGGAGCTATGGCTACACCTTC. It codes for CASSHPGDRSYGYTF.

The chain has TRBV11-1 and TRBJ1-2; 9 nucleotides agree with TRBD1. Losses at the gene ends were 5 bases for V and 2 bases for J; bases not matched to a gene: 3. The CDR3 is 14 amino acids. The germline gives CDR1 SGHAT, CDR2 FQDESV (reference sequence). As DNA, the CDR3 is TGTGCCAGCAGCGGGGGACAGGGAAACTATGGCTACACCTTC. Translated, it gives CASSGGQGNYGYTF. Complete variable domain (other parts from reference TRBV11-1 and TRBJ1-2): EAEVAQSPRYKITEKSQAVAFWCDPISGHATLYWYRQILGQGPELLVQFQDESVVDDSQLPKDRFSAERLKGVDSTLKIQPAELGDSAMYLCASSGGQGNYGYTFGSGTRLTVV.

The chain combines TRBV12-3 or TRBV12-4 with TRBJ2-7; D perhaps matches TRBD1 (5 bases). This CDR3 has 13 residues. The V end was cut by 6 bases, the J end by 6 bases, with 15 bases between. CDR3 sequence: CASRSTTVPEQYF. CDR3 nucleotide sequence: TGTGCCAGCAGATCCACGACAGTCCCCGAGCAGTACTTC.

The CDR3 loop reads CASSQDSRETTDTQYF. The CDR3 DNA reads TGTGCCAGCAGCCAAGATTCGCGGGAGACCACAGATACGCAGTATTTT. The V call is TRBV4-2, the J call TRBJ2-3; 7 nucleotides agree with TRBD2. V lost 0 bases to trimming and J lost 2 bases; unmatched junction nucleotides: 5. Germline CDR1 reads LGHNA; CDR2 reads YNFKEQ. The CDR3 covers 16 residues.

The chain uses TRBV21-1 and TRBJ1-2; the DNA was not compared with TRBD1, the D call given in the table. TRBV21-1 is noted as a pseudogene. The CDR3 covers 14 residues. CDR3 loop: CASSSTGPLYGYTF. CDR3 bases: TGTGCCAGCAGTTCGACAGGTCCCCTCTATGGCTACACCTTC.

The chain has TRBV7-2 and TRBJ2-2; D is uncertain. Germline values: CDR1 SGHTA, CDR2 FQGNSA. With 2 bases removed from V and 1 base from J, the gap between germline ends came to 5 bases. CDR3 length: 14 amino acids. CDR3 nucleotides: TGTGCCAGCAGCTTACTTCGGAACACCGGGGAGCTGTTTTTT. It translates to CASSLLRNTGELFF.

Here the CDR3 reads CASSQHGSDSYEQYF. The CDR3 nucleotides are TGTGCCAGCAGTCAACACGGGTCTGACTCCTACGAGCAGTACTTC. The rearrangement uses TRBV27 and TRBJ2-7, with no clear D. Trimming cost V 5 bases and J 0 bases, with 14 bases left between them. The CDR3 sequence is 15 residues long. Germline loops: CDR1 MNHEY, CDR2 SMNVEV (reference sequence).

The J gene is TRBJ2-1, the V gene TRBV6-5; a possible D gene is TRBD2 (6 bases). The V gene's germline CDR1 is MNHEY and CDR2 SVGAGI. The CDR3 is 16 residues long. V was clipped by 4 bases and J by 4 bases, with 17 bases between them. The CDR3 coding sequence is TGTGCCAGCAGTTGGGGCCCGGGACTCTTGTACAATGAGCAGTTCTTC. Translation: CASSWGPGLLYNEQFF.